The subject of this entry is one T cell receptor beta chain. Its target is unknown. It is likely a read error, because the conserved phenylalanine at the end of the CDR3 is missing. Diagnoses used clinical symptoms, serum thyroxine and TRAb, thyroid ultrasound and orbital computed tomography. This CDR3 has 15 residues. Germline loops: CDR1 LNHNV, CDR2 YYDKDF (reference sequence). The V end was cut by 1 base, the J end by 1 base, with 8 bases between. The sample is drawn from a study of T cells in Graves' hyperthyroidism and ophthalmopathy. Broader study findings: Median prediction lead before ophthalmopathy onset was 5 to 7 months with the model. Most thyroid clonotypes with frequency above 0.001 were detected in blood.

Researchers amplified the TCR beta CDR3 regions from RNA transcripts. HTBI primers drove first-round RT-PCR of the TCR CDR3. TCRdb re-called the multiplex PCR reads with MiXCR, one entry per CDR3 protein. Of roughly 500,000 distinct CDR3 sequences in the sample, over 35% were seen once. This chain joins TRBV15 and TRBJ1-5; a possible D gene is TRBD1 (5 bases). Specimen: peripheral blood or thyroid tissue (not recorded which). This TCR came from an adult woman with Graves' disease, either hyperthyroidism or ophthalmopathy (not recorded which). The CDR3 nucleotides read TGTGCCACCAGCAGAGGCCGGGACAGCAATCAGCCCCAGCATCTT. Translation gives CATSRGRDSNQPQHL.